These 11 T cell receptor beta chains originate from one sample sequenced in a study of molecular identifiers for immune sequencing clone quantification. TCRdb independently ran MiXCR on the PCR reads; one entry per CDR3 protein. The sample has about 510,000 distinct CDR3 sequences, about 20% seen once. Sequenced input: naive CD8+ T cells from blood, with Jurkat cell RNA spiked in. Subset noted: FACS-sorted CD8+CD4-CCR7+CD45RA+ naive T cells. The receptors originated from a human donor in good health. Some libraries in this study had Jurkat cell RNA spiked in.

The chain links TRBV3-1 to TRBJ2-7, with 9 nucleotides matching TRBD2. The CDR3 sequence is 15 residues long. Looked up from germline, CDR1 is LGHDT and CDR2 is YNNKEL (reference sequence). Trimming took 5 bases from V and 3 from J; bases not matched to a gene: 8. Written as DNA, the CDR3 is TGTGCCAGCAGCTCCCCCGGGACTAGCCTCTACGAGCAGTACTTC. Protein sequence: CASSSPGTSLYEQYF.

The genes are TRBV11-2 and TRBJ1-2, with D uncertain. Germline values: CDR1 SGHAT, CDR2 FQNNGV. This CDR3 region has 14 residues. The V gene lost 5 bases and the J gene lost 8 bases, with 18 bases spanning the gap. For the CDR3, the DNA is TGTGCCAGCAGCCGTCACAGCCTAATGGAAGGCTACACCTTC. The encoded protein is CASSRHSLMEGYTF.

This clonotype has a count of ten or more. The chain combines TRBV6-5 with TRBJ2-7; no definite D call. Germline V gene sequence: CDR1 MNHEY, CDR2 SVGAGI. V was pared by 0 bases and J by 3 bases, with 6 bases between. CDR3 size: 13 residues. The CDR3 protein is CASSYSGNYEQYF. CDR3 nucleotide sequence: TGTGCCAGCAGTTACTCGGGCAACTACGAGCAGTACTTC.

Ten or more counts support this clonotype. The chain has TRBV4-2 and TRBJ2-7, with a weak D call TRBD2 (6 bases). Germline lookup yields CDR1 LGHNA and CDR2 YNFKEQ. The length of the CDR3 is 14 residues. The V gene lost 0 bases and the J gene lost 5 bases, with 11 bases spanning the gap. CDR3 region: CASSQELAKDEQYF. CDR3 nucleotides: TGTGCCAGCAGCCAAGAGCTAGCGAAGGACGAGCAGTACTTC.

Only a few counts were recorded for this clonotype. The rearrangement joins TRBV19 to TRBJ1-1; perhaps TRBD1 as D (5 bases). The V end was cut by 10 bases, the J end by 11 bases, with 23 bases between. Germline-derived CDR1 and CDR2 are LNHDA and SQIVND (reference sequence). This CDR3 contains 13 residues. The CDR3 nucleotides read TGTGCCACCCGACCGGGACTCTCGACGTGGGCTTTCTTT. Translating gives CATRPGLSTWAFF.

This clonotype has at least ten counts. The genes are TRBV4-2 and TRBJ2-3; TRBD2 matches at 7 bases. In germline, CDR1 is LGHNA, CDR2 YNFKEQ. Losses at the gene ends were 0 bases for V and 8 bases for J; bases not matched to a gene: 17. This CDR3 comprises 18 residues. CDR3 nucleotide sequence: TGTGCCAGCAGCCAAGATCCCGTGATGGGAGGGTCCCTTACTACGCAGTATTTT. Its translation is CASSQDPVMGGSLTTQYF.

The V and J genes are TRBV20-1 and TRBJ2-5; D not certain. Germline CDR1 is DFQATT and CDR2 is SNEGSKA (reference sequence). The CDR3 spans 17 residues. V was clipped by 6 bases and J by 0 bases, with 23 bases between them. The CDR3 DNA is TGCAGTGCCCCCGAGCCCGTTAGGGCCTTGTACCAAGAGACCCAGTACTTC. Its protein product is CSAPEPVRALYQETQYF.

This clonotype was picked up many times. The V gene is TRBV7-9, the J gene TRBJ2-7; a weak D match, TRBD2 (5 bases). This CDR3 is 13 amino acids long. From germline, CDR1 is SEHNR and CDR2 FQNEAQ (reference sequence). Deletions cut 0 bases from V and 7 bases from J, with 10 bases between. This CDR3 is CASSLAVPGEQYF. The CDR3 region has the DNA TGTGCCAGCAGCTTAGCTGTACCGGGGGAGCAGTACTTC.

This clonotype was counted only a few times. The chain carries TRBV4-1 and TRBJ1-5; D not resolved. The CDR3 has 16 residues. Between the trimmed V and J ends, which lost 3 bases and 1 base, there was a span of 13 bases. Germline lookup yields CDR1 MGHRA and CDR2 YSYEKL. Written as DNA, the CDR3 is TGCGCCAGCAGCCACAAGCCTCCGGGGAGCAATCAGCCCCAGCATTTT. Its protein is CASSHKPPGSNQPQHF.

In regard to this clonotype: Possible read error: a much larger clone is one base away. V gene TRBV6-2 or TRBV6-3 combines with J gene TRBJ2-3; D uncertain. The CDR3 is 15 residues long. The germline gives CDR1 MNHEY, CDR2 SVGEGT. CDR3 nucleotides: TGTGCCAGCAGTTACTCTGGCTACCCGAGTGATACGCGGTATTTT. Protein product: CASSYSGYPSDTRYF.

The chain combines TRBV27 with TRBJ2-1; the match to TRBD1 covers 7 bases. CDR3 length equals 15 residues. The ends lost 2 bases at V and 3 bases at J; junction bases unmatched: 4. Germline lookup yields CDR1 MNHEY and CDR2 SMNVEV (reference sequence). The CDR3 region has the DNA TGTGCCAGCAGTTTAGAGGGGGCTTTCTACAATGAGCAGTTCTTC. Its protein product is CASSLEGAFYNEQFF.